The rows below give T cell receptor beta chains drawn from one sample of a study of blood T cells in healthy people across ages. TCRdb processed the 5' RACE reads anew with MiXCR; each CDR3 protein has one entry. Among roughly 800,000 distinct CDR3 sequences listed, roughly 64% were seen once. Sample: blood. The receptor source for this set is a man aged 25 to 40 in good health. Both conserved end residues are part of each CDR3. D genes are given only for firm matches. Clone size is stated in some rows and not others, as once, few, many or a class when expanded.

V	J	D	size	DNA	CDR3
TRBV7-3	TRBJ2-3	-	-	TGTGCCAGCAGCGTCAGGGTCAGCACAGATACGCAGTATTTT	CASSVRVSTDTQYF
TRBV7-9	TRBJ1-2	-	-	TGTGCCAGCAGCCCTGCAGGGTGGCGCTATGGCTACACCTTC	CASSPAGWRYGYTF
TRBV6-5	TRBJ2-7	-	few	TGTGCCAGCAGACTAAGCCCTTACAGGGCGCAGTACTTC	CASRLSPYRAQYF
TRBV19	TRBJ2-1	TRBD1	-	TGTGCCAGTAGTATAGCGGCAGGGGGAGTTTACAATGAGCAGTTCTTC	CASSIAAGGVYNEQFF
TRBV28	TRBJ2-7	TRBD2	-	TGTGCCAGCAAGATGGGGGGGAACCCCTACGAGCAGTACTTC	CASKMGGNPYEQYF
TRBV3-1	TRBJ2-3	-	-	TGTGCCAGCAGCCAAGGACGGGCTCTAAGGGAAGATACGCAGTATTTT	CASSQGRALREDTQYF
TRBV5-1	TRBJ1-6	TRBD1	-	TGCGCCAGCAGCGCGGGACAGGGCTATTCACCCCTCCACTTT	CASSAGQGYSPLHF
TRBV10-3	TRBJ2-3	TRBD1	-	TGTGCCATCAGTGAGCCGTGGACAGGGGTGGATACGCAGTATTTT	CAISEPWTGVDTQYF
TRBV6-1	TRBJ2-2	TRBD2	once	TGTGCCAGCAGTGAAAAGGGGTTAGCGGGGGCCACCGGGGAGCTGTTTTTT	CASSEKGLAGATGELFF
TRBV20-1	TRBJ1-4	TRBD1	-	TGCAGTGCCCCTCGGGACAGGACTAATGAAAAACTGTTTTTT	CSAPRDRTNEKLFF
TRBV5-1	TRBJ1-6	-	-	TGCGCCAGCAGCCCCTCCCCAGGCCCGGAATGGCCCCTCCACTTT	CASSPSPGPEWPLHF
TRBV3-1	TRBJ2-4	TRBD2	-	TGTGCCAGCAGCCCCTCGTCCCGCGGGGGCAAAAACATTCAGTACTTC	CASSPSSRGGKNIQYF
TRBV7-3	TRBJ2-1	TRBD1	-	TGTGCCAGCAGCCCAGGACAGGGATTAAGGAATGAGCAGTTCTTC	CASSPGQGLRNEQFF
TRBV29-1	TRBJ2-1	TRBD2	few	TGCAGCGTATTGCGGGGGGGCCGGAATGAGCAGTTCTTC	CSVLRGGRNEQFF
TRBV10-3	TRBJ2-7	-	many	TGTGCCATAAGCCCCACAGGGAAAGGGTCACAGTACTTC	CAISPTGKGSQYF
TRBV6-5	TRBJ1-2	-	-	TGTGCCAGCAGGGCACCGGGGAGCACTGGCTACACCTTC	CASRAPGSTGYTF
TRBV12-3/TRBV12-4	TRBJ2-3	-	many	TGTGCCAGCAGTTTTTACGCAGATACGCAGTATTTT	CASSFYADTQYF
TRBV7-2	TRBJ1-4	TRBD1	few	TGTGCCAGCAGCTTAGCGGCCATCACAAACAGGGGTGAAAAACTGTTTTTT	CASSLAAITNRGEKLFF
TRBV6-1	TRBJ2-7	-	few	TGTGCCAGCAGTGAAAGGGAGGTTTACGAGCAGTACTTC	CASSEREVYEQYF
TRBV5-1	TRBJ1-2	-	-	TGCGCCAGCAAGGACAGAGCGGATAGTAAATCCTATGGCTACACCTTC	CASKDRADSKSYGYTF
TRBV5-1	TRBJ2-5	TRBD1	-	TGCGCCAGCAGCCGACAGGGAGTAGGAGAGACCCAGTACTTC	CASSRQGVGETQYF
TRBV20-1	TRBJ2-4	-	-	TGCAGTGCTAAGGGGCCAGAGAGACACCTAGCCAAAAACATTCAGTACTTC	CSAKGPERHLAKNIQYF
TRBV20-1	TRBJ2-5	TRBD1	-	TGCAGTGCCACGGGACAGCCAGAGACCCAGTACTTC	CSATGQPETQYF
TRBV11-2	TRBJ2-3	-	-	TGTGCCAGCAGCTTAGAACTGGCCCCAGATACGCAGTATTTT	CASSLELAPDTQYF
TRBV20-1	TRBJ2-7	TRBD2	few	TGCAGTGCTATTCGAGCGGGGGAATACGAGCAGTACTTC	CSAIRAGEYEQYF
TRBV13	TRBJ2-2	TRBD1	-	TGTGCCAGCAGCTTGGGGATCGACAGGGCCGGCGGGGAGCTGTTTTTT	CASSLGIDRAGGELFF
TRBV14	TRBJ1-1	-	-	TGTGCCAGCAGCCAAGAGTACGGAAACACTGAAGCTTTCTTT	CASSQEYGNTEAFF
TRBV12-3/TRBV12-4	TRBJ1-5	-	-	TGTGCCAGCAGAGCGGGGGGGAGCAATCAGCCCCAGCATTTT	CASRAGGSNQPQHF
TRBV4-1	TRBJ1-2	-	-	TGCGCCAGCAGTTACCACAGGGATGGCTACACCTTC	CASSYHRDGYTF
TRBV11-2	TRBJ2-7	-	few	TGTGCCAGCAGAGGTATGGCGGGCCAAGCCTACGAGCAGTACTTC	CASRGMAGQAYEQYF
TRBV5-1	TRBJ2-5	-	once	TGCGCCAGCAGCTTGGAGGGATTTCGTCAAGAGACCCAGTACTTC	CASSLEGFRQETQYF
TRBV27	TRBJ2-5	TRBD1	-	TGTGCCAGCAGTTTATCGAGGCAGGGGGAAGAGACCCAGTACTTC	CASSLSRQGEETQYF
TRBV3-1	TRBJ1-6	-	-	TGTGCCAGCAGCCAAGACCTGGCAGATTTTAATTCACCCCTCCACTTT	CASSQDLADFNSPLHF
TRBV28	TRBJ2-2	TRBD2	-	TGTGCCAGCAGTTCCAGTTTGTGGCGGGGAGGGCTCGGGGAGCTGTTTTTT	CASSSSLWRGGLGELFF
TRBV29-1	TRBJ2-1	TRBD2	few	TGCAGCGTTGAAAGGAGTACACCAGGTAGCGGGGGGGAGTTCTTC	CSVERSTPGSGGEFF
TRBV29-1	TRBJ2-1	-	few	TGCAGCGTTGAAGACCACAGGCGGAATGAGCAGTTCTTC	CSVEDHRRNEQFF
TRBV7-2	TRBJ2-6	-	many	TGTGCCAGCAGCCCAAACTCTGGGGCCAACGTCCTGACTTTC	CASSPNSGANVLTF
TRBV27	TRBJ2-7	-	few	TGTGCCAGCAGTACAATAGGTGGACAGAACGAGCAGTACTTC	CASSTIGGQNEQYF
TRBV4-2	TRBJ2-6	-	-	TGTGCCAGCAGCCAAGATCTGAGGGGCTCTGGGGCCAACGTCCTGACTTTC	CASSQDLRGSGANVLTF
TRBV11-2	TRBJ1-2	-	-	TGTGCCAGCAGCTTAGTAACAGGGCTGTATGGCTACACCTTC	CASSLVTGLYGYTF
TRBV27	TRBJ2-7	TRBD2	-	TGTGCCAGCAGTTTAATAACTAGCGGGGGGCTGTACGAGCAGTACTTC	CASSLITSGGLYEQYF
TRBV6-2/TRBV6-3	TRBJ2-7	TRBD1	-	TGTGCCAGCAGTGATGCCAGGGGGAGCGAGCAGTACTTC	CASSDARGSEQYF